This T cell receptor beta chain was sequenced for a study of T cell changes during pregnancy in multiple sclerosis. V was shortened by 6 bases and J by 1 base, with 13 bases between the two germline ends. The germline V gene has CDR1 MNHNY and CDR2 SVGAGI (reference sequence). The CDR3 loop spans 15 amino acids. Libraries were prepared by immunoSEQ multiplex PCR; TCRdb keeps only in-frame clonotypes and omits some of them. Altogether almost 95,000 clones are present, about 92% being singletons, with the ten largest covering 1.5% to 1.7%. The chain combines TRBV6-6 with TRBJ1-5; D might be TRBD1 (6 bases). The sequence derives from a female donor with multiple sclerosis, enrolled in a pregnancy study. The sequenced sample was peripheral blood, obtained in the first trimester of pregnancy. The CDR3 DNA reads TGTGCCAGCAGAACTACAGGGAGCAGCAATCAGCCCCAGCATTTT. This translates into CASRTTGSSNQPQHF.